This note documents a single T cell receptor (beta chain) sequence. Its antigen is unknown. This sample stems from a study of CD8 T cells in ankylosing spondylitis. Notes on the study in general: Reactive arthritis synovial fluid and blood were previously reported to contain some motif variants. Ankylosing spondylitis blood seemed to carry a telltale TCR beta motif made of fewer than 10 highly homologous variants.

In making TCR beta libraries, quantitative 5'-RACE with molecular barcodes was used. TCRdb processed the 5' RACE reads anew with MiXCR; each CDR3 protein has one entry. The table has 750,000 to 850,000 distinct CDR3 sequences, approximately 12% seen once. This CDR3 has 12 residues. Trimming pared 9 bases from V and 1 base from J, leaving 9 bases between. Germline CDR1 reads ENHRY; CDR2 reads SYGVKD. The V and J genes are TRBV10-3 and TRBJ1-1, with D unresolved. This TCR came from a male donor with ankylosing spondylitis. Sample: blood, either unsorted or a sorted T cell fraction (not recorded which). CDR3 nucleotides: TGTGCCATGAGGGCCCAGAACACTGAAGCTTTCTTT. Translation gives CAMRAQNTEAFF.